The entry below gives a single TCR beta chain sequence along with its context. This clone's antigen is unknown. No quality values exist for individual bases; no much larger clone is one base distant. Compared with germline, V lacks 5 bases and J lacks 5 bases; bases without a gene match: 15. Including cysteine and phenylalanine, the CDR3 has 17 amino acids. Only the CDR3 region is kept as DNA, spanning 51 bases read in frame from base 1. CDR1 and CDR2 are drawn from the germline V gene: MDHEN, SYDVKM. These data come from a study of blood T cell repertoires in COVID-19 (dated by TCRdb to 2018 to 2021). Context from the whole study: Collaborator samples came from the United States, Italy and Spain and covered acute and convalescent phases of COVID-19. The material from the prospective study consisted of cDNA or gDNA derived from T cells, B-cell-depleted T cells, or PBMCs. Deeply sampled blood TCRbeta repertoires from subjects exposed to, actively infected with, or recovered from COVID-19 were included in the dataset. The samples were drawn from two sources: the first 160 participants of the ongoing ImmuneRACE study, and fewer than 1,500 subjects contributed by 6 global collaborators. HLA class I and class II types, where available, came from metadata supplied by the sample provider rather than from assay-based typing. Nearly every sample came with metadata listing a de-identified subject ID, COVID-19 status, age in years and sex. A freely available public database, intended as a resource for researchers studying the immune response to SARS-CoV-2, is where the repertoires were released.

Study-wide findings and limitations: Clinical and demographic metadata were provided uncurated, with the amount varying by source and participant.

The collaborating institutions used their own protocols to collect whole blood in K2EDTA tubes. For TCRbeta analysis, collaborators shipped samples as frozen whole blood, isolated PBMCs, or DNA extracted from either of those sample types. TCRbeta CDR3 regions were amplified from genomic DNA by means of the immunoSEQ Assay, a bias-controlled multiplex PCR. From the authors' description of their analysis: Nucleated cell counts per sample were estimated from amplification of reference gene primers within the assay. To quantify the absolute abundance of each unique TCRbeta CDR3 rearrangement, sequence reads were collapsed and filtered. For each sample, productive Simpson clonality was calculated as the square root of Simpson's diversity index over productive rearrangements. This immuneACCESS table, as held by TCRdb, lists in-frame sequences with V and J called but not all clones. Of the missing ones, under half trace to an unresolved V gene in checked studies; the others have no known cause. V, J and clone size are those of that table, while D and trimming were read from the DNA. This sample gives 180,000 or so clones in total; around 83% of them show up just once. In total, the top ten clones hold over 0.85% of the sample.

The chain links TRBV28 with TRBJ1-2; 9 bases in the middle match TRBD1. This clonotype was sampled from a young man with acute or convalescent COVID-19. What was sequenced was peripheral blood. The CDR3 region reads CASSVDRGVIMEYGYTF. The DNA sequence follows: TGTGCCAGCAGTGTGGACAGGGGAGTGATCATGGAATATGGCTACACCTTC.